Described below is a single T cell receptor beta chain sequence and its context. This entry belongs to a study of OX40 agonist ivuxolimab in advanced cancers. Study as a whole: Hepatocellular carcinoma, melanoma, renal cell or head and neck cancer was diagnosed in the dose-escalation patients.

Generated by immunoSEQ multiplex PCR, the TCRdb table keeps only in-frame clones and is missing some. The sample consists of approximately 60,000 clones, 84% of them appearing once. Trimming removed 7 bases at V and 0 bases at J, with 7 bases between. The CDR3 is 13 residues long. The V gene's germline CDR1 is GTSNPN and CDR2 SVGIG (reference sequence). This TCR derives from an adult with an advanced solid tumor such as melanoma, head and neck, liver or kidney cancer. The sample here was CD4+ or CD8+ T cells sorted from blood, taken in a trial of the OX40 agonist ivuxolimab. The V gene is TRBV30, the J gene TRBJ2-6; D perhaps matches TRBD1 (5 bases). CDR3 residues: CAYDSSGANVLTF. DNA of the CDR3: TGTGCCTACGACAGCTCTGGGGCCAACGTCCTGACTTTC.